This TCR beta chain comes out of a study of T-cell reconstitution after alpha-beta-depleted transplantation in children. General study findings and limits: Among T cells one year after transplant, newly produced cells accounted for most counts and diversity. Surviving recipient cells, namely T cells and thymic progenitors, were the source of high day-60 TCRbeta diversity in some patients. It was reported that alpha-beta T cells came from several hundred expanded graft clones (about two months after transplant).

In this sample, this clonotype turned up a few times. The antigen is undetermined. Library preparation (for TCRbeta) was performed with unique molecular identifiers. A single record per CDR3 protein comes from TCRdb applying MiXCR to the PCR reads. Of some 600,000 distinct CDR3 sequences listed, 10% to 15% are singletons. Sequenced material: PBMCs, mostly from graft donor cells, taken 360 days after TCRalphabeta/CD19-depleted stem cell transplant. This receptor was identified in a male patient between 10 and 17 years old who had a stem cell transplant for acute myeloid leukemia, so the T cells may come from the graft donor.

The chain's CDR3 is CASSWTLRGSRDYGYTF. DNA for the CDR3: TGCGCCAGCAGCTGGACCCTCCGGGGCTCAAGGGATTATGGCTACACCTTC. The genes are TRBV5-1 and TRBJ1-2; D possibly corresponds to TRBD1 (5 bases). Trimming shortened V by 3 bases and J by 5 bases, and 23 bases separated the two germline ends. Germline CDR1 and CDR2: SGHRS and YFSETQ. This CDR3 contains 17 residues.